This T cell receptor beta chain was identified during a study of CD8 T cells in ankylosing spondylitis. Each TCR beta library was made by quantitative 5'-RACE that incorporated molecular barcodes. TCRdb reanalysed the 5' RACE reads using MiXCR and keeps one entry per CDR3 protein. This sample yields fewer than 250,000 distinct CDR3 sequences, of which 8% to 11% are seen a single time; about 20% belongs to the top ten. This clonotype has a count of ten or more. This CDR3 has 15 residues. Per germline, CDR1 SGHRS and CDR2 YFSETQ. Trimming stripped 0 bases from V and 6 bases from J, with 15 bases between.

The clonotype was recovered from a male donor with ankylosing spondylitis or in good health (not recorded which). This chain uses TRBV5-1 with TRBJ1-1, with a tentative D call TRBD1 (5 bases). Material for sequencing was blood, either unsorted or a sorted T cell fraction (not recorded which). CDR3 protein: CASSLVGALGPEAFF. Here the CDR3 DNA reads TGCGCCAGCAGCTTGGTTGGGGCGCTAGGGCCTGAAGCTTTCTTT.